This T cell receptor (beta chain) originates from a study of T cell clusters in autoimmune cytopenias (dated by TCRdb to between 2018 and 2021). About the study as a whole: Among healthy donor controls, the mean age was around 51 years, the median age was 59 years, and about half of the roughly 43 were female. A median TRB sequencing depth of roughly 47,000 reads per sample was reached, and a median of around 2,300 distinct TRB clonotypes per sample was obtained. In autoimmune cytopenia patients, peripheral blood TRB and IGH repertoires were sequenced during active disease and over treatment follow-up, together with healthy, CLL and autoimmune hepatitis controls. The study aimed to test whether autoimmune cytopenia patients carry a disease-specific immune repertoire signature usable as a blood-based biomarker. For primary cytopenia, the controls were about two dozen age-matched healthy donors, and for secondary cytopenia, the controls were over eleven age-matched CLL patients. Autoimmune hepatitis repertoires were compared with those of about two dozen age- and sex-matched healthy donors. The paper as a whole reports these results and caveats: A lack of physiological T cell clusters in primary autoimmune cytopenia patients was suggested by GLIPH, as 51 clusters were found to be exclusive to healthy donors versus approximately 17 exclusive to patients. The T cell clusters were defined only in silico, and the functional role of the clusters still needed to be validated experimentally. The cluster-lack signature was not seen for secondary cytopenia versus CLL, apparently masked by the dominant lymphoma-associated repertoire. Shifts in the TRB repertoire, including less even repertoires in secondary cytopenia and CLL, were mostly a reflection of lymphoma bias and not of autoimmunity. About 3.2-fold more exclusive TRB clusters were observed in healthy donors than in active autoimmune hepatitis patients, consistent with an autoimmunity-wide signature.

Going by frequency alone, this clonotype is medium-sized (0.01 to 0.1%); a count is unavailable. Its cognate antigen has yet to be identified. Each sample's TRB amplification started from around 260 ng of peripheral blood genomic DNA, which corresponds to approximately 36,000 genome equivalents. To amplify TRB rearrangements, a touch-down multiplex PCR protocol was run with the TRB-A and TRB-B primer pools combined in a single tube. Illumina adapters and sample indices were added to the amplicons through two consecutive PCR reactions using Phusion HS II polymerase. Amplicons were gel-purified with the NucleoSpin Gel and PCR Clean-up kit, then quantified by Qubit and quality-checked on an Agilent 2100 Bioanalyzer. Libraries were sequenced on an Illumina MiSeq using 600-cycle, single-indexed, paired-end runs. Per the original workflow: TRB reads were aligned and assembled with MiXCR version 2.1.12 using the default MiXCR reference library. A clone was defined by each unique CDR3 nucleotide sequence, and the analysis included only productive sequences with two or more reads. Alpha-parameterized diversity profiles (alpha 0 to 5), including the Shannon (alpha 1) and Simpson (alpha 2) indices, were computed with an R script to assess repertoire diversity. The tcR package was used to compute combinatorial TRB VJ usage, and cohorts were compared on this usage by principal component analysis with ade4. TCRbeta CDR3s were clustered with GLIPH on cohort pairs matched by age and read depth, and cluster frequencies were compared by Wilcoxon test. Following reprocessing of the reads by TCRdb, the data hold one row per CDR3 protein sequence and no DNA is available. Here the V and J calls rest on TCRdb's processing, not on the authors' analysis. The sample table holds 10,000 to 11,000 distinct CDR3 sequences. Approximately 4.7% of the sample belongs to the ten largest clones.

These sequences were also reported in another study, on T cell repertoires in aging, cancer and after chemotherapy. The second study's paper adds: Donors spanned six age groups from 30 or younger to 70 or older, with at least three individuals per group. Healthy donor control TCR repertoires were recorded over several months to years and showed clear clonal overlap across re-sampling. Some 9 million TCR reads were contained in the full dataset. Untreated patients with hematological or solid cancers showed significantly lower blood TCR diversity and higher clonality than age-matched healthy donors. Declining TCR diversity with age in healthy donors was mainly explained by loss of richness; in cancer patients, loss of evenness also contributed. An increase in median generation probability over the chemotherapy interval was observed in both cancer cohorts, suggesting that the repertoire was reconstituted through rebound thymic output. According to the authors, the repertoire data do not permit conclusions about immunological memory after chemotherapy. Peripheral blood TCR beta repertoires from healthy donors and cancer patients were profiled to examine immunoaging and T cell reconstitution after chemotherapy. A cohort of 218 cancer patients (approximately 91 with hematological and approximately 120 with solid cancers) was assembled, and approximately 95 healthy donors were included as a reference group. MiXCR versions 2.12 and 3.0.5 were used to process TRB sequences. The repertoire metrics were Shannon diversity, evenness, clonality (defined as one minus evenness), and alpha-parameterized diversity profiles covering alpha 0 to 5. The IGoR algorithm was used to calculate generation probabilities of clones in the paired pre- and post-chemotherapy samples.

The sequenced material came from peripheral blood. This receptor was taken from a human donor in good health.

CDR3 protein: CASSYGYRSSYNSPLHF. The chain joins TRBV6-5 to TRBJ1-6. From cysteine to phenylalanine, the CDR3 is 17 amino acids long. No DNA sequence was recorded. Based on the germline V gene, the CDR1 and CDR2 sequences are MNHEY and SVGAGI.